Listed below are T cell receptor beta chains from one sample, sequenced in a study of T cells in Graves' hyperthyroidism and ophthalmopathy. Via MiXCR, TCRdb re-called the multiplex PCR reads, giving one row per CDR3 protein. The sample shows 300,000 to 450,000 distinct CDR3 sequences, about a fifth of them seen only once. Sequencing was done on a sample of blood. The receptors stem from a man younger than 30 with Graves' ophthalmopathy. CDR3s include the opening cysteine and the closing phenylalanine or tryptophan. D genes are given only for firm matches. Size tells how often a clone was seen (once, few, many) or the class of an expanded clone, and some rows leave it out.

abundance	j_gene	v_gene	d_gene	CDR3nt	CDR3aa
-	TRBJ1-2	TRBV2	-	TGTGCCAGCAGTGAAGGGTGGGAAGGGGTAATGAGGTATGGCTACACCTTC	CASSEGWEGVMRYGYTF
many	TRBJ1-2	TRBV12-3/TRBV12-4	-	TGTGCCAGCAGTTTGAGCCAGGTCGACTATGGCTACACCTTC	CASSLSQVDYGYTF
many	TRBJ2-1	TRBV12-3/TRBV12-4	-	TGTGCCAGCAGTTACGGCAATGAGCAGTTCTTC	CASSYGNEQFF
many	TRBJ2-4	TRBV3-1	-	TGTGCCAGCAGCCAAGATGGACAGTATAGTATTCAGTACTTC	CASSQDGQYSIQYF
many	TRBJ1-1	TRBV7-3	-	TGTGCCAGCAGCTTAGGTATGGGCACTGAAGCTTTCTTT	CASSLGMGTEAFF
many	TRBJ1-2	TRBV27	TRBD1	TGTGCCAGCAGGAGCCTTAGGGACAGCTACTATGGCTACACCTTC	CASRSLRDSYYGYTF
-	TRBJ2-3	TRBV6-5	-	TGTGCCAGCAGTTACGGTCGTTGGGATACGCAGTATTTT	CASSYGRWDTQYF
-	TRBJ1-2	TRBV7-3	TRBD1	TGTGCCAGCAGCTCCAACGCTAGACAGGGGGCAAATGGCTACACCTTC	CASSSNARQGANGYTF
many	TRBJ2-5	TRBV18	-	TGTGCCAGCTCACAACGCCGAGAGACCCAGTACTTC	CASSQRRETQYF
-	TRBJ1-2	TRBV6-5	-	TGTGCCAGCAGTGACTCGTCCGGGGTCGGCTACACCTTC	CASSDSSGVGYTF
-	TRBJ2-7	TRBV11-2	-	TGTGCCAGCAGCTTCGTCTCCAGCGGCACCTACGAGCAGTACTTC	CASSFVSSGTYEQYF
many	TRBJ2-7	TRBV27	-	TGTGCCAGCAGTCCAGGGATATACGAGCAGTACTTC	CASSPGIYEQYF
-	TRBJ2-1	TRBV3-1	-	TGTGCCAGCAGCGTGGGAGGGACAGATTACAATGAGCAGTTCTTC	CASSVGGTDYNEQFF
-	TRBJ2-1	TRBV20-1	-	TGCAGTGCCAGATTAGTCAGCTCCTACAATGAGCAGTTCTTC	CSARLVSSYNEQFF
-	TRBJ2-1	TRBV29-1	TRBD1	TGCAGCGTCAGACAGGGCTCCTACAATGAGCAGTTCTTC	CSVRQGSYNEQFF
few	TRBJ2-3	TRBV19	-	TGTGCCAGTAGTGGTACGGGGCCGGATACGCAGTATTTT	CASSGTGPDTQYF
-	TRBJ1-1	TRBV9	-	TGTGCCAGCAGCGTAGAGATGAACACTGAAGCTTTCTTT	CASSVEMNTEAFF